The T cell receptor beta chain described here comes from a study of cytomegalovirus exposure and HLA in healthy donors. On this clone: Its antigen is as yet unknown.

The PCR employed 60 Vbeta primers together with 13 Jbeta primers. TCRdb's table, derived via immunoSEQ multiplex PCR, lists solely in-frame clones and lacks some. Of around 150,000 clones listed, about 80% are singletons. The CDR3 runs to 16 residues. V shed 4 bases and J 3 bases; nucleotides not matched to a gene: 9. CDR1 is SGHRS and CDR2 is YFSETQ in the germline V gene. Study results and limitations: Data from an earlier analysis indicated that most TCR beta V segments were productive either about 87% or about 30% of the time.

The sequence came from a man aged 50 or older in good health and CMV-seropositive. Sequencing used PBMCs. The chain has TRBV5-1 and TRBJ2-3; 9 bases are shared with TRBD2. The CDR3 nucleotides read TGCGCCAGCAGCGTGCAGCGGGGGGCCGAGACAGATACGCAGTATTTT. Translating gives CASSVQRGAETDTQYF.